The TCR beta chain under discussion was sequenced for a study of blood T cell repertoires in COVID-19. Across the study: Spain, Italy and the United States supplied samples that represented acute and convalescent COVID-19.

Profiling relied on immunoSEQ multiplex PCR, and the TCRdb table lists in-frame clones only, not all of them. The sample has over 110,000 clones; approximately 80% are singletons. The junction had 7 bases not matched to a gene; V was cut back by 2 bases and J by 7 bases. This CDR3 comprises 15 residues. Germline CDR1 is SGHTA and CDR2 is FQGNSA. The chain carries TRBV7-2 and TRBJ2-7; 11 bases line up with TRBD2. The sample comprised peripheral blood. This clonotype was sampled from a woman in her sixties or seventies with acute or convalescent COVID-19. Written as DNA, the CDR3 is TGTGCCAGCAGCTTAACGACGGGACTAGCGGTAGAGCAGTACTTC. This gives the protein CASSLTTGLAVEQYF.